This T cell receptor beta chain comes out of a study of T cells after yellow fever vaccination. TCRdb passed the 5' RACE reads through MiXCR, listing each CDR3 protein once. The table lists hundreds of thousands of distinct CDR3 sequences, around a sixth of them singletons. The CDR3 is 13 residues long. Germline values: CDR1 ENHRY, CDR2 SYGVKD. V was cut by 6 bases and J by 5 bases, with 13 bases left in between. Turning to this clonotype: What it recognizes is unknown.

Study-wide results and limits: One caveat is that FACS-sorted repertoires could contain abundant clonotypes contaminating from the bulk population. The booster response re-showed most primary clones: about 96% CD4, almost 90% CD8.

This TCR came from a man aged 18 to 30 who received the YFV17D yellow fever vaccine. The sequencing used PBMCs, collected about 5 days after the first yellow fever vaccination. The chain has TRBV10-3 and TRBJ2-5; D is possibly TRBD2 (5 bases). CDR3 sequence: CAISKDSGETQYF. CDR3 DNA: TGTGCCATCAGCAAGGACTCCGGGGAGACCCAGTACTTC.